Listed here is a single T cell receptor (beta chain). This record belongs to a study of T cell responses to AZD1222 COVID-19 vaccine. Some clones are missing from TCRdb's copy, which holds only in-frame ones; the method was immunoSEQ multiplex PCR. The top ten hold about 6% of the sample, which has over 100,000 clones, approximately 88% seen once. The sample here was peripheral blood, taken on day 0 of AZD1222 vaccination. The sequence was obtained from an adult in good health.

Written as DNA, the CDR3 is TGTGCCAGCAGCGTGGGGGTGGGGACATTTGGGACGGAGAACACTGAAGCTTTCTTT. It translates to CASSVGVGTFGTENTEAFF. The chain employs TRBV9 and TRBJ1-1; D perhaps matches TRBD1 (6 bases). V lost 2 bases and J 1 base, leaving 24 bases between the germline ends. This CDR3 region has 19 residues. Germline V lookup: CDR1 SGDLS, CDR2 YYNGEE.